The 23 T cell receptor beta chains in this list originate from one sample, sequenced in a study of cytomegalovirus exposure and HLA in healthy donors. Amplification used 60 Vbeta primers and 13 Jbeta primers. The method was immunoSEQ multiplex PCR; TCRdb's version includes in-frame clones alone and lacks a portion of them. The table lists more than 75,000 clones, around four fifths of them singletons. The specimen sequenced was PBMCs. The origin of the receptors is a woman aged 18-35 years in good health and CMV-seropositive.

This CDR3 reads CASSLVASGGAPDTQYF. The CDR3 DNA follows: TGTGCCAGCAGCTTGGTGGCTAGCGGGGGGGCCCCGGATACGCAGTATTTT. The rearrangement joins TRBV5-6 to TRBJ2-3; TRBD2 aligns across 12 bases. Germline loops: CDR1 SGHDT, CDR2 YYEEEE. The V gene end was trimmed by 0 bases and the J gene end by 6 bases; junction bases not matched to a gene: 8. The CDR3 is 17 residues long.

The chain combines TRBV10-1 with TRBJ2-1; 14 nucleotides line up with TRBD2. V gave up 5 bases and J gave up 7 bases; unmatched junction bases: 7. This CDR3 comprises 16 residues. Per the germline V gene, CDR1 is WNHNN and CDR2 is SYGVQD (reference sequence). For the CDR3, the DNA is TGCGCCAGCAGTCCAGGACTAGCGGGAGGTGTAAATGAGCAGTTCTTC. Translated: CASSPGLAGGVNEQFF.

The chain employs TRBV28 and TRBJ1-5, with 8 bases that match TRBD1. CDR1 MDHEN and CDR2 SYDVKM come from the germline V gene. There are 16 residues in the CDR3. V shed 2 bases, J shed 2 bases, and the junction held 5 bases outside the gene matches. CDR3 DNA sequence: TGTGCCAGCAGTTTACAGGGGGCGTGGGGCAATCAGCCCCAGCATTTT. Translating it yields CASSLQGAWGNQPQHF. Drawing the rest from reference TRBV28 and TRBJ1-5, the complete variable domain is DVKVTQSSRYLVKRTGEKVFLECVQDMDHENMFWYRQDPGLGLRLIYFSYDVKMKEKGDIPEGYSVSREKKERFSLILESASTNQTSMYLCASSLQGAWGNQPQHFGDGTRLSIL.

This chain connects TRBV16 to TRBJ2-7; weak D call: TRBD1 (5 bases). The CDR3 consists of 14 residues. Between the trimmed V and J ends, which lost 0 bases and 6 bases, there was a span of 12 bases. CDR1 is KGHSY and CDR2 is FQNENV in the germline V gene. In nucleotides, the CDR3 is TGTGCCAGCAGCCAATCTGGGGCGCGCGGCGAGCAGTACTTC. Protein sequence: CASSQSGARGEQYF.

For the CDR3, the DNA is TGCGCCAGCAGCTTATCTCCAGGGAGCAATCAGCCCCAGCATTTT. The encoded protein is CASSLSPGSNQPQHF. This rearrangement joins TRBV5-1 to TRBJ1-5; D is possibly TRBD1 (5 bases). The V and J ends lost 2 bases and 1 base respectively, with 10 bases between them. The germline V gene encodes CDR1 SGHRS and CDR2 YFSETQ. The CDR3 has 15 amino acids.

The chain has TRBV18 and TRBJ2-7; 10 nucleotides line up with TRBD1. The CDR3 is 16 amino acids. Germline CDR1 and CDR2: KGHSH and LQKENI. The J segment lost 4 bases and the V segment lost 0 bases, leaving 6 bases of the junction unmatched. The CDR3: CASSPPLGQGRYEQYF. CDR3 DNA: TGTGCCAGCTCACCACCGCTGGGACAGGGGCGGTACGAGCAGTACTTC. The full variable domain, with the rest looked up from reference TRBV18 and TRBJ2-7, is NAGVMQNPRHLVRRRGQEARLRCSPMKGHSHVYWYRQLPEEGLKFMVYLQKENIIDESGMPKERFSAEFPKEGPSILRIQQVVRGDSAAYFCASSPPLGQGRYEQYFGPGTRLTVT.

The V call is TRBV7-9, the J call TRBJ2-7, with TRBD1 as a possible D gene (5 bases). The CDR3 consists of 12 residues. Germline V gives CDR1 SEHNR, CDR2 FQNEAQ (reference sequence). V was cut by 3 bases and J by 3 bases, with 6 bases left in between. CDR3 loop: CASSFDSYEQYF. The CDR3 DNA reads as TGTGCCAGCAGCTTTGACAGCTACGAGCAGTACTTC.

The CDR3 DNA reads as TGTGCCAGCAGCAAATTGCACAGAAATTCACCCCTCCACTTT. As protein: CASSKLHRNSPLHF. V gene TRBV21-1 combines with J gene TRBJ1-6; the table's TRBD1 call for D was not verified on the DNA. TRBV21-1 is deemed a pseudogene. The CDR3 has 14 residues.

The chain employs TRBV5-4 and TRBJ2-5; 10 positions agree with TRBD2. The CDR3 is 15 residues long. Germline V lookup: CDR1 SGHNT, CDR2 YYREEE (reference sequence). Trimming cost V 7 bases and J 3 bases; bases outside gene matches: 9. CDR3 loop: CASSSSGGPKETQYF. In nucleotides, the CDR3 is TGTGCCAGCTCCTCTAGCGGGGGTCCTAAAGAGACCCAGTACTTC.

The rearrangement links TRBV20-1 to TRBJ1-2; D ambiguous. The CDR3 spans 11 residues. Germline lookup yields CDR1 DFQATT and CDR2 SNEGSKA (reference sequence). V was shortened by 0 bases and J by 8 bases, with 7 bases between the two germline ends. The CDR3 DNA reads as TGCAGTGCTAGAGATCTGAGAGGCTACACCTTC. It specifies CSARDLRGYTF.

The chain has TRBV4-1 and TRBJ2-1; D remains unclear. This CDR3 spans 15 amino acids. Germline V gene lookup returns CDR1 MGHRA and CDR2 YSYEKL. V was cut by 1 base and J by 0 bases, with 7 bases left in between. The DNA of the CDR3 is TGCGCCAGCAGCCAAGTCCAGAACTCCTACAATGAGCAGTTCTTC. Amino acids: CASSQVQNSYNEQFF.

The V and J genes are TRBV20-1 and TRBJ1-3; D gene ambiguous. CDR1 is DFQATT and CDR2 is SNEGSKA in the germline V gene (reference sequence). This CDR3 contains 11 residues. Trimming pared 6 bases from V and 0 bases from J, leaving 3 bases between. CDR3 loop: CSASSGNTIYF. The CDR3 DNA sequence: TGCAGTGCCAGCTCTGGAAACACCATATATTTT.

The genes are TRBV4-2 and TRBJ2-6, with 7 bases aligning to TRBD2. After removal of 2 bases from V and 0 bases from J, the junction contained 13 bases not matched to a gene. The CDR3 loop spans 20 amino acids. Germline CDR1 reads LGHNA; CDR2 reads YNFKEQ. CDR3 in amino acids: CASSQLAKPAGSSGANVLTF. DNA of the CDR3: TGTGCCAGCAGCCAACTGGCGAAACCAGCGGGAAGCTCTGGGGCCAACGTCCTGACTTTC.

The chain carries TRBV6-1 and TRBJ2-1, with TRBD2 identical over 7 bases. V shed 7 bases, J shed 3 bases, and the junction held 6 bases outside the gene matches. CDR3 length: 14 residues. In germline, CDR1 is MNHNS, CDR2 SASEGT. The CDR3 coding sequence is TGTGCCAGCATTCGACTAGCACTCTACAATGAGCAGTTCTTC. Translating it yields CASIRLALYNEQFF.

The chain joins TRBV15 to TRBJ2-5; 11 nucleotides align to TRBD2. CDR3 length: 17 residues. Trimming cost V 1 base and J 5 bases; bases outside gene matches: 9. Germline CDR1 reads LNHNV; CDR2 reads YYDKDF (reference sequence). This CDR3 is CATSRGVLAGVLETQYF. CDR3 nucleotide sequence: TGTGCCACCAGCAGAGGAGTACTAGCGGGAGTTTTGGAGACCCAGTACTTC.

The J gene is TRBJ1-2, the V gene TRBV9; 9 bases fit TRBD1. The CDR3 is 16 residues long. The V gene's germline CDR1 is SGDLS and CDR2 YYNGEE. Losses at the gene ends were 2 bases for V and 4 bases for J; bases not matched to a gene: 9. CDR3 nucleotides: TGTGCCAGCAGCGTCGGACCCGGGACAGGGCTCTATGGCTACACCTTC. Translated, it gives CASSVGPGTGLYGYTF.

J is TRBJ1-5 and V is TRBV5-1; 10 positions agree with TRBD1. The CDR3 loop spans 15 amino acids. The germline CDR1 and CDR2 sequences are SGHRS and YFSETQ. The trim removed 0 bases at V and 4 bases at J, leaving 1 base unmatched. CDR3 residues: CASSLGQGANQPQHF. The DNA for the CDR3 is TGCGCCAGCAGCTTGGGACAGGGGGCTAATCAGCCCCAGCATTTT. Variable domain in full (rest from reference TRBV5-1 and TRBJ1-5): KAGVTQTPRYLIKTRGQQVTLSCSPISGHRSVSWYQQTPGQGLQFLFEYFSETQRNKGNFPGRFSGRQFSNSRSEMNVSTLELGDSALYLCASSLGQGANQPQHFGDGTRLSIL.

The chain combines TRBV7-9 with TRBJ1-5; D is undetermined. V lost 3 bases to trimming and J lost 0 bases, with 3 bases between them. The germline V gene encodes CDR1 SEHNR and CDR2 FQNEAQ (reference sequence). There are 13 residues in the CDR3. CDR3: CASSFHSNQPQHF. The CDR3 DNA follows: TGTGCCAGCAGCTTCCATAGCAATCAGCCCCAGCATTTT.

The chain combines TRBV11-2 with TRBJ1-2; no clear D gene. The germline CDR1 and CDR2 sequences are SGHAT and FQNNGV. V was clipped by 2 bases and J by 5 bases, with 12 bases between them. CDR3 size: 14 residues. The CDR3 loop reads CASSLSTGLYGYTF. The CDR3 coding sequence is TGTGCCAGCAGCTTAAGTACGGGATTGTATGGCTACACCTTC.

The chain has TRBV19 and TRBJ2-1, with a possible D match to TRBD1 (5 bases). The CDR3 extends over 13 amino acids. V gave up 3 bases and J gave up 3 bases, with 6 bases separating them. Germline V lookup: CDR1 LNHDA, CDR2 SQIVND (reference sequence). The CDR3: CASSIRVYNEQFF. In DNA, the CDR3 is TGTGCCAGTAGTATCAGGGTCTACAATGAGCAGTTCTTC. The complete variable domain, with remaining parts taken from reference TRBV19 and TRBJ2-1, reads DGGITQSPKYLFRKEGQNVTLSCEQNLNHDAMYWYRQDPGQGLRLIYYSQIVNDFQKGDIAEGYSVSREKKESFPLTVTSAQKNPTAFYLCASSIRVYNEQFFGPGTRLTVL.

DNA for the CDR3: TGTGCCAGCGGGGTACGGGGGGCGGGTTCACCCCTCCACTTT. Amino acid sequence: CASGVRGAGSPLHF. The genes are TRBV6-5 and TRBJ1-6; a possible D gene is TRBD1 (6 bases). With 8 bases removed from V and 9 bases from J, the gap between germline ends came to 17 bases. This CDR3 spans 14 amino acids. CDR1 MNHEY and CDR2 SVGAGI come from the germline V gene.

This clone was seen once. The CDR3 loop reads CASSASTGLGNTIYF. Here the CDR3 DNA reads TGTGCCAGCAGCGCATCGACAGGGCTCGGAAACACCATATATTTT. The chain recombines TRBV9 with TRBJ1-3, with 7 bases aligning to TRBD1. CDR3 length: 15 residues. The V and J ends lost 3 bases and 4 bases, in that order; junction bases with no gene match: 7. The V gene's germline CDR1 is SGDLS and CDR2 YYNGEE.

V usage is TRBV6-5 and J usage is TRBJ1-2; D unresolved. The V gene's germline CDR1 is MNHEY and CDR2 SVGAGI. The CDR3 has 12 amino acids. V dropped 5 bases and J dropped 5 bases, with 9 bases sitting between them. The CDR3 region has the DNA TGTGCCAGCAGTCGGAGCCCATATGGCTACACCTTC. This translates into CASSRSPYGYTF.